This entry is about one TCR beta chain. This CDR3 is 17 amino acids long. The V and J ends lost 0 bases and 1 base respectively, with 16 bases between them. From germline, CDR1 is MGHRA and CDR2 YSYEKL. The data belong to a study of Ad26.COV2.S vaccination and SARS-CoV-2 variants. Study context: Into the muscle, Ad26.COV2.S was dosed once or twice, 56 days apart.

TCRdb keeps only in-frame clones here, not all; method: immunoSEQ multiplex PCR. There are about 350,000 clones in the sample; roughly 89% occur only once, and around 4.5% lies in the top ten. As for treatment: around 19 received Ad26.COV2.S at low or high dose, single or two shots; about 5 received placebo; per-sample allocation not given. Sampling happened 63 days after the first vaccine or placebo injection. Built on an Ad26 vector, the vaccine expressed Wuhan-strain SARS-CoV-2 spike. This TCR came from a person aged 18-65 years who received the Ad26.COV2.S COVID-19 vaccine or a placebo. This chain connects TRBV4-1 to TRBJ2-7; D is tentatively TRBD1 or TRBD2 (5 bases each). Specimen: peripheral blood, collected in a trial of Ad26.COV2.S vaccine versus placebo. CDR3 in DNA: TGCGCCAGCAGCCAAGAGTACGCTGGGACGGAGTCCTACGAGCAGTACTTC. As protein: CASSQEYAGTESYEQYF.